This T cell receptor beta chain was captured by sequencing in a study of cytomegalovirus exposure and HLA in healthy donors. Study-level results: A few chains linked to CMV were shown in vitro to be specific for CMV antigens. A subsequent analysis found that TCR clusters from the first cohort also tended to co-occur in the approximately 120 validation repertoires, with around 94% of cluster scores above 0.

Per germline, CDR1 GTSNPN and CDR2 SVGIG (reference sequence). Trimming took off 8 bases at V and 3 bases at J, with 13 bases between the two ends. The length of the CDR3 is 13 residues. The repertoire was sequenced with immunoSEQ multiplex PCR; TCRdb's copy has only in-frame clones and lacks some. The sample contains about 160,000 clones, 85% of which appear only once. The donors were part of the validation cohort of 120 subjects. That cohort was separate from the first cohort, which comprised about 730 subjects. Regarding this clone: Antigen: not known.

The rearrangement joins TRBV30 to TRBJ1-4; perhaps TRBD1 as D (6 bases). This sequence originates from a young man in good health and CMV-seropositive. The specimen sequenced was PBMCs. CDR3 nucleotide sequence: TGTGCCAGTAACCAGGGGTCTAATGAAAAACTGTTTTTT. Translation: CASNQGSNEKLFF.